The source of this T cell receptor (beta chain) is a study of a mutant IDH1 vaccine in newly diagnosed glioma (dated by TCRdb to the early 2020s). Regarding the complete study: Of the approximately 33 treated patients, approximately 62% were male and around 40% were female, and the mean age was approximately 40 years. Before enrollment, patients had received standard therapy of radiotherapy alone, temozolomide alone, or radiochemotherapy with temozolomide; most received the combination. Peripheral blood was collected at six visits: V03 (baseline), V05, V07, V10, V12 and V13. For exploratory analyses, around 23 treated patients had longitudinal TCRB deep sequencing done wherever samples were available. Summary of the overall study and its limitations: Across multiple MHC alleles, vaccine-induced immune responses were seen in approximately 93% of patients. The authors stated that sample limitations prevented analyses of patient blood samples from being reproduced. Changes in the top peripheral T cell clonotypes picked up by TCRB sequencing did not appear to be linked to pseudoprogression. Selection of PBMC samples for TCRB deep sequencing was based on availability.

In regard to this clone: The target of this receptor is not known. No clone much larger than this one lies a single base away; base qualities are absent.

The time point label on this specimen signifies: baseline, week 1 (first vaccination visit). The treatment or condition label for this specimen denotes: pre-vaccination baseline after standard-of-care therapy. The donors had newly diagnosed IDH1-mutant astrocytomas of WHO grade 3 or 4 that showed loss of nuclear ATRX. The samples were drawn from NOA16, a multicentre, single-arm, open-label phase I trial in Germany that tested a mutant IDH1 peptide vaccine in humans for the first time. For immunogenicity testing, the blood drawn at visit V03 was used as the baseline sample. Genomic DNA for TCRB sequencing was extracted from EDTA blood using the DNeasy Blood and Tissue Kit. From cysteine to phenylalanine, the CDR3 is 19 amino acids long. The read is trimmed to its CDR3 DNA, 57 bases read in frame from base 1. CDR1 and CDR2 are read off the germline V gene as MNHNS and SASEGT. The trim is 1 base for V and 0 bases for J, with a gap of 16 bases between the germline ends.

The protocol used for the library was the immunoSEQ multiplex PCR assay. Rearranged TCR beta chain sequences were amplified using the hsTCRB Kit according to the manufacturer's protocol. TCRB libraries were sequenced on an Illumina MiSeq. The published analysis was carried out like this. The kit vendor's proprietary platform handled demultiplexing, trimming and gene mapping. Sourced from immuneACCESS, this table was stored by TCRdb with only in-frame sequences that have V and J called. A share of the clones is absent; for the studies checked, an unresolved V gene accounts for under half, and the remainder has no known explanation. The DNA gave D and trimming, while V, J and clone size come from that table. The sample includes 30,000 or so clones, with 75% to 90% observed a single time. The ten largest clonotypes hold around 4.8% of the sample.

This sample comprised PBMCs, obtained from a glioma patient treated with radiotherapy, temozolomide or both. Recombination joined TRBV6-1 with TRBJ2-6, with no confident D gene call. This clonotype was obtained from a woman aged 40-49 years with glioma. The bases are TGTGCCAGCAGTGAAGTGGGCAGAATCCCTTTCTCTGGGGCCAACGTCCTGACTTTC. The encoded protein is CASSEVGRIPFSGANVLTF.